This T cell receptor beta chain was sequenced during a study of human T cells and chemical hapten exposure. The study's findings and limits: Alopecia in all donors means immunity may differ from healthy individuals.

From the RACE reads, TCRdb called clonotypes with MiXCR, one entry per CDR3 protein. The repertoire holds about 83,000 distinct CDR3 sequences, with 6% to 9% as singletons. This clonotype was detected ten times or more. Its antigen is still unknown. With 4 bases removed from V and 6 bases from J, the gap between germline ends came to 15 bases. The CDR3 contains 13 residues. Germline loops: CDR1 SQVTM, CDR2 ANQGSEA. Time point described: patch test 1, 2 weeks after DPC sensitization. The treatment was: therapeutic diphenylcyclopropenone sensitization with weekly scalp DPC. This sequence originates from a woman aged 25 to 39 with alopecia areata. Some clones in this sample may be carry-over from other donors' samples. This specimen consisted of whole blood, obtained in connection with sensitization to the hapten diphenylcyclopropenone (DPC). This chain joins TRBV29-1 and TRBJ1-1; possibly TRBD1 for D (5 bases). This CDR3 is CSVVSGPGAEAFF. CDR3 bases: TGCAGCGTTGTATCTGGCCCGGGGGCTGAAGCTTTCTTT.